The source of this T cell receptor (beta chain) is a study of shared clonotypes between healthy human individuals. The overall study: Used for every donor were three CD4 naive, three CD4 memory, two CD8 naive and one CD8 memory plate.

Genomic DNA (from each subset) was split evenly across several immunoSEQ plates. In the original processing: Junction-only sequences produced by ImmunoSEQ had no quality scores, so filtering differed. Generated by immunoSEQ multiplex PCR, the TCRdb table keeps only in-frame clones and is missing some. D and trimming come from the DNA, and the V and J calls and clone size come from that table. This sample yields around 2.1 million clones, of which roughly 95% are seen a single time; roughly 0.13% belongs to the top ten. Study outcomes and limitations: Clonotype sharing across donors was expected to vary with sequencing depth.

Notes on this clone: The antigen is unknown. Other DNA variants within this sample encode the same CDR3.

V was trimmed by 1 base and J by 5 bases, leaving 3 bases between them. The CDR3 sequence is 11 residues long. CDR1 SGHDT and CDR2 YYEEEE come from the germline V gene. Sample: naive CD4+ T cells sorted from blood. Subset specified: CD45RA+ positively selected. The rearrangement joins TRBV5-6 to TRBJ2-5; D unclear. This TCR was sampled from a man aged 18 to 30 in good health. The CDR3 loop is CASSLLETQYF. As DNA, the CDR3 is TGTGCCAGCAGCTTGTTGGAGACCCAGTACTTC.